Listed below are T cell receptor beta chains from one sample, sequenced in a study of blood T cell repertoires in COVID-19. Produced via immunoSEQ multiplex PCR; TCRdb's table is partial and in-frame only. The data contain 180,000 or so clones, 81% of them singletons. Sequencing was done on a sample of peripheral blood. Receptors originate from a woman in her forties with COVID-19, enrolled during active disease. Each CDR3 is given with its conserved first and last residue. The D gene is left open where the match is weak. Expanded clones are given a class, and other clones once, few, many or no size at all.

TRBD1 TRBJ2-5 TRBV14 - CASSQDRGGQGALETQYF TGTGCCAGCAGCCAAGATCGTGGGGGACAGGGGGCTTTGGAGACCCAGTACTTC
- TRBJ1-1 TRBV7-2 - CASSLSVNTEAFF TGTGCCAGCAGCTTATCGGTGAACACTGAAGCTTTCTTT
TRBD2 TRBJ2-2 TRBV19 - CASSILGLGTGELFF TGTGCCAGTAGTATTTTGGGACTAGGAACCGGGGAGCTGTTTTTT
- TRBJ1-6 TRBV6-5 few CASTRVVDFSPLHF TGTGCCAGCACCAGGGTTGTTGATTTTTCACCCCTCCACTTT
- TRBJ1-1 TRBV6-1 - CASSEYRLNTEAFF TGTGCCAGCAGTGAATATCGACTAAACACTGAAGCTTTCTTT
TRBD1 TRBJ2-5 TRBV2 - CASRTQGSRQGTQYF TGTGCCAGCAGAACACAGGGGTCGCGTCAAGGGACCCAGTACTTC
- TRBJ2-3 TRBV7-2 - CASSLEGGPDTQYF TGTGCCAGCAGCTTAGAGGGGGGGCCGGATACGCAGTATTTT
TRBD1 TRBJ2-7 TRBV28 - CASQLSQGAGFPIQYF TGTGCCAGCCAACTAAGCCAGGGGGCTGGATTCCCTATTCAGTACTTC
- TRBJ1-6 TRBV30 - CAWSKNRNSPLHF TGTGCCTGGAGTAAGAACAGGAATTCACCCCTCCACTTT
- TRBJ2-2 TRBV7-9 - CASSLPGSGTGELFF TGTGCCAGCAGCTTACCCGGGAGTGGTACCGGGGAGCTGTTTTTT
- TRBJ2-3 TRBV5-1 - CASSLGGRTDTQYF TGCGCCAGCAGCCTGGGAGGAAGGACAGATACGCAGTATTTT
- TRBJ1-2 TRBV7-9 - CASSAPKLGYTF TGTGCCAGCAGCGCGCCCAAATTGGGCTACACCTTC